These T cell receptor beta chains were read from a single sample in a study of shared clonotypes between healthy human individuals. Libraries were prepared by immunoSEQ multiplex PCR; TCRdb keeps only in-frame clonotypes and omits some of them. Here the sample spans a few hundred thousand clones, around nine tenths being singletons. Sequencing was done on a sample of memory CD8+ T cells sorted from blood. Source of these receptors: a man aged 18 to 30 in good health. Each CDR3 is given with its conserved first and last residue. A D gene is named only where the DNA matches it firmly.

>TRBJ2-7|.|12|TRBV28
CATIGPSYEQYF
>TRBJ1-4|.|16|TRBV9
CASSVAGRPRREKLFF
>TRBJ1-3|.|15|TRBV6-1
CASNLGGLSGNTIYF
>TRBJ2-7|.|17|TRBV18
CASSPPRGRTRSYEQYF
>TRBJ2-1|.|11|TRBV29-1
CSLTGYNEQFF
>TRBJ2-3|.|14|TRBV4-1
CASSYAPDTDTQYF
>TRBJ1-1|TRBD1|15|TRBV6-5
CASSLWTGMNTEAFF
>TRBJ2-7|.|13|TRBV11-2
CASSPLKKTEQYF
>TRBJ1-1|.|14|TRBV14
CASSQGDVGTEAFF
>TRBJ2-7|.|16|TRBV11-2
CASSSDYWGELYEQYF
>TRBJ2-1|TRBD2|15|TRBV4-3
CASSRLAGGYDEQFF
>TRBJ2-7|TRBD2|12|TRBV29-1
CSGTSGSYEQYF
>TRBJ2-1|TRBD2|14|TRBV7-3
CASSLLAGYNEQFF
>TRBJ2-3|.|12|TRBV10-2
CASGRISDTQYF
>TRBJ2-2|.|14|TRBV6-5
CASMQGWYTGELFF
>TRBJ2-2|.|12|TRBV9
CASSYDAGELFF
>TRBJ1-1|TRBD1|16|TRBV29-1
CSVEASTGWMNTEAFF
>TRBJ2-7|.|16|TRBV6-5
CASSYSVLASSYEQYF
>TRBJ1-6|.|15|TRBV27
CASSPVHGSSSPLHF
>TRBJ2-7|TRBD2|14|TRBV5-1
CASSLAGGPHEQYF
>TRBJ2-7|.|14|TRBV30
CAWSRLGLSYEQYF
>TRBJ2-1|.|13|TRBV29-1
CSVDLGTLGEQFF
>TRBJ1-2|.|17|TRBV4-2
CASSQERRGLLPYGYTF
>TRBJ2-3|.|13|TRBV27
CASSLVRTDTQYF
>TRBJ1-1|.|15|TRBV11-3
CASSSSGPGDTEAFF
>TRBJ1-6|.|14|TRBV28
CASSLSGHYSPLHF
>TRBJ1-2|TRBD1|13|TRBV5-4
CASTGTANYGYTF
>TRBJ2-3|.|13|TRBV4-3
CASSDIATDTQYF
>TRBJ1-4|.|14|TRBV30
CAWSEAATNEKLFF
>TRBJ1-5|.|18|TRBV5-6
CASSYLGGGRYSNQPQHF
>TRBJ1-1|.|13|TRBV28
CASSFLGFVRAFF
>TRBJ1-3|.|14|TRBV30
CAWNAGFSGNTIYF
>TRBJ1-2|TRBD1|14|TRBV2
CASSESGTDYGYTF
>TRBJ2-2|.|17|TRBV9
CASTGVESLANTGELFF
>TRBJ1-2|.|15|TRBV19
CASSPQTSEGYGYTF
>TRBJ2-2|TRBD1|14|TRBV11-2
CASSPTGVFGELFF
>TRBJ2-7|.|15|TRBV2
CASSVNVVWGGEQYF
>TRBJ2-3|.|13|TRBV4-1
CASQGGTTDTQYF
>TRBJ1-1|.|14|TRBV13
CASSLRGPNTEAFF
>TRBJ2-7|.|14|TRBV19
CASSIAAGFHEQYF
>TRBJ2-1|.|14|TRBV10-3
CAIRCRPRDNEQFF
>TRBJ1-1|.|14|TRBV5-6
CASSSYGSRTEAFF
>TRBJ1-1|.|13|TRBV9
CASSAGLNTEAFF
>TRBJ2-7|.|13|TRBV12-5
CASGWGDTYEQYF
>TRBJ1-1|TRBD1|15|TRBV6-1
CASSEQTGGRPEAFF
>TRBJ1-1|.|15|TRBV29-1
CSVEDKGSVNTEAFF
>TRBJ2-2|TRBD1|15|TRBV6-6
CASSYYRGPTGELFF
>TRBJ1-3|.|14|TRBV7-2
CASSSAGTGNTIYF
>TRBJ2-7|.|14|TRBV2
CASSEGPHVGEQYF
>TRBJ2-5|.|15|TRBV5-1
CASSLDGRSRGTQYF